A single sample is the source of the 26 T cell receptor beta chains below, sequenced in a study of cytomegalovirus exposure and HLA in healthy donors. Researchers ran the PCR with 60 Vbeta and 13 Jbeta primers. The data were produced by immunoSEQ multiplex PCR, yet TCRdb's version contains in-frame clones alone and is incomplete. The sample contains fewer than 150,000 clones, 75% to 80% of which appear only once. The sample taken for sequencing was PBMCs. The receptors here all came from a woman aged 40 to 55 in good health and CMV-seropositive.

This chain links TRBV11-2 with TRBJ2-5; TRBD2 matches at 9 bases. The CDR3 totals 16 residues. J gave up 2 bases and V 5 bases, and 9 bases lay outside the gene matches. CDR1 is SGHAT, CDR2 FQNNGV, per germline. The CDR3 is CASSLGVTSGQETQYF. In DNA form, the CDR3 reads TGTGCCAGCAGCCTAGGGGTAACTAGCGGGCAAGAGACCCAGTACTTC.

The table lists this clone with a few counts. The rearrangement uses TRBV10-3 and TRBJ2-1; D is perhaps TRBD1 (5 bases). V was pared by 5 bases and J by 4 bases, with 12 bases between. Looked up from germline, CDR1 is ENHRY and CDR2 is SYGVKD. This CDR3 region has 14 residues. Written as DNA, the CDR3 is TGTGCCATCAGTTACACAGGCCCTTACAATGAGCAGTTCTTC. This gives the protein CAISYTGPYNEQFF.

This clone has only one observation. The chain uses TRBV27 and TRBJ2-4; D is undetermined. CDR1 and CDR2 (germline): MNHEY, SMNVEV (reference sequence). V was pared by 2 bases and J by 1 base, with 12 bases between. The length of the CDR3 is 16 residues. For the CDR3, the DNA is TGTGCCAGCAGTTTACTGGGCGTCCTGGCCAAAAACATTCAGTACTTC. Its protein product is CASSLLGVLAKNIQYF.

Concerning this clone: A read error may produce the germline difference seen at one junction end. The rearrangement links TRBV27 to TRBJ1-1; D perhaps matches TRBD1 (5 bases). Per the germline V gene, CDR1 is MNHEY and CDR2 is SMNVEV (reference sequence). This CDR3 has 13 residues. The CDR3 region is CASSWGGNTEAFF. In DNA, the CDR3 is TGTGCCAGTAGTTGGGGGGGAAACACTGAAGCTTTCTTT.

The table lists this clone with a few counts. J is TRBJ1-1 and V is TRBV27, with D possibly TRBD1 on 5 matching bases. Trimming took 4 bases from V and 11 from J, leaving 17 bases between them. From germline, CDR1 is MNHEY and CDR2 SMNVEV (reference sequence). CDR3 length: 13 amino acids. DNA for the CDR3: TGTGCCAGCAGTTACGGGGGAAGCCAGAAGGCTTTCTTT. This translates into CASSYGGSQKAFF.

J is TRBJ1-1 and V is TRBV4-2; 9 bases align to TRBD1. The germline V gene encodes CDR1 LGHNA and CDR2 YNFKEQ. This CDR3 region has 15 residues. The V segment lost 2 bases and the J segment 5 bases; nucleotides outside the gene matches: 6. CDR3 region: CASSQTGGAWTEAFF. For the CDR3, the DNA is TGTGCCAGCAGCCAAACAGGGGGCGCGTGGACTGAAGCTTTCTTT.

V gene TRBV7-2 combines with J gene TRBJ2-4, with 7 bases aligning to TRBD1. V lost 5 bases to trimming and J lost 6 bases; unmatched junction nucleotides: 7. Germline assignment: CDR1 SGHTA and CDR2 FQGNSA. CDR3 length: 14 amino acids. The DNA of the CDR3 is TGTGCCAGCAGCCGAGACAGGGCAGGAAACATTCAGTACTTC. Translation gives CASSRDRAGNIQYF.

Only one count was recorded for this clone. This chain connects TRBV5-1 to TRBJ2-1; 8 nucleotides align to TRBD2. This CDR3 is 14 amino acids long. Germline V CDR1 and CDR2: SGHRS, YFSETQ. V shed 3 bases and J 8 bases; nucleotides not matched to a gene: 7. CDR3 bases: TGCGCCAGCAGCTCTTCCGGGACTAGGGATGAGCAGTTCTTC. Encoded protein: CASSSSGTRDEQFF.

V usage is TRBV4-2 and J usage is TRBJ2-1; 9 nucleotides align to TRBD2. Looked up from germline, CDR1 is LGHNA and CDR2 is YNFKEQ. The CDR3 sequence is 16 residues long. V shed 1 base, J shed 3 bases, and the junction held 4 bases outside the gene matches. CDR3 in amino acids: CASSQVAGGFYNEQFF. For the CDR3, the DNA is TGTGCCAGCAGCCAAGTGGCGGGAGGGTTCTACAATGAGCAGTTCTTC.

The chain uses TRBV18 and TRBJ1-3, with a tentative D call TRBD1 (5 bases). CDR3 size: 16 residues. The V and J ends lost 3 bases and 0 bases respectively, with 12 bases between them. The V gene's germline CDR1 is KGHSH and CDR2 LQKENI. CDR3 in DNA: TGTGCCAGCTCACCCGTAGCGGGACTCTCTGGAAACACCATATATTTT. Translating it yields CASSPVAGLSGNTIYF.

The V and J genes are TRBV5-5 and TRBJ2-3, with TRBD1 matching 8 bases. Trimming at V came to 4 bases and at J to 8 bases, leaving 12 bases not matched to a gene. Germline V gene lookup returns CDR1 SGHKS and CDR2 YYEKEE (reference sequence). The CDR3 runs to 15 residues. This CDR3 reads CASSPRDRPAGTQYF. Here the CDR3 DNA reads TGTGCCAGCAGCCCCCGGGACAGGCCTGCCGGTACGCAGTATTTT.

The chain has TRBV19 and TRBJ2-1; 8 bases are a match to TRBD2. Germline CDR1 reads LNHDA; CDR2 reads SQIVND (reference sequence). The J segment lost 4 bases and the V segment lost 3 bases, leaving 8 bases of the junction unmatched. The CDR3 has 16 residues. The CDR3 region is CASSMRSGGGYNEQFF. Written as DNA, the CDR3 is TGTGCCAGTAGTATGAGATCGGGAGGGGGGTACAATGAGCAGTTCTTC.

The chain links TRBV14 to TRBJ2-5; TRBD2 matches at 13 bases. V was pared by 0 bases and J by 5 bases, with 9 bases of the junction left unmatched. The germline CDR1 and CDR2 sequences are SGHDN and FVKESK. The CDR3 has 18 amino acids. In DNA form, the CDR3 reads TGTGCCAGCAGCCAAGATCGTACTAGCGGGAGGGCATTGGAGACCCAGTACTTC. It yields the protein CASSQDRTSGRALETQYF.

The rearrangement joins TRBV9 to TRBJ2-7, with D perhaps matching TRBD2 (7 bases). The CDR3 spans 16 residues. Trimming cost V 3 bases and J 7 bases, with 23 bases left between them. CDR1 and CDR2 from the germline V gene are SGDLS and YYNGEE. The CDR3 region is CASSEGGVRAAKEQYF. The CDR3 region has the DNA TGTGCCAGCAGCGAGGGGGGGGTACGGGCGGCGAAAGAGCAGTACTTC.

The J gene is TRBJ1-4, the V gene TRBV5-1; D is unresolved. CDR1 SGHRS and CDR2 YFSETQ come from the germline V gene. Trimming shortened V by 2 bases and J by 6 bases, and 11 bases separated the two germline ends. There are 14 residues in the CDR3. This CDR3 reads CASSFSVEDEKLFF. CDR3 in DNA: TGCGCCAGCAGCTTCTCTGTAGAAGATGAAAAACTGTTTTTT.

V and J are TRBV19 and TRBJ2-1; maybe TRBD2 (6 bases). The CDR3 has 13 residues. Trimming took 2 bases from V and 10 from J, leaving 12 bases between them. CDR1 LNHDA and CDR2 SQIVND come from the germline V gene (reference sequence). This chain's CDR3 is CASSITSYEEQFF. CDR3 bases: TGTGCCAGTAGTATAACTAGCTATGAGGAGCAGTTCTTC.

The gene calls are TRBV5-1 and TRBJ1-4; D is possibly TRBD1 (6 bases). CDR1 and CDR2 from the germline V gene are SGHRS and YFSETQ. This CDR3 region has 15 residues. V was shortened by 3 bases and J by 2 bases, with 11 bases between the two germline ends. The CDR3 loop reads CASSSQGATNEKLFF. The DNA of the CDR3 is TGCGCCAGCAGCTCACAGGGAGCGACTAATGAAAAACTGTTTTTT.

The CDR3 loop reads CASSSRSAQETQYF. The CDR3 coding sequence is TGTGCCAGCAGCTCGAGGAGTGCCCAAGAGACCCAGTACTTC. The chain joins TRBV11-2 to TRBJ2-5; D remains ambiguous. CDR1 is SGHAT, CDR2 FQNNGV, per germline. The CDR3 totals 14 residues. V was trimmed by 4 bases and J by 1 base, leaving 10 bases between them.

This chain links TRBV12-5 with TRBJ2-1; D may be TRBD1 (5 bases). The V gene lost 2 bases and the J gene lost 3 bases, with 17 bases spanning the gap. The length of the CDR3 is 17 residues. Germline CDR1 and CDR2: LGHNT and FRNRAP. The CDR3 loop reads CASGLLAGPSLYNEQFF. As DNA, the CDR3 is TGTGCTAGTGGTTTGTTGGCAGGGCCCTCTCTCTACAATGAGCAGTTCTTC.

In the case of this clone: Other DNA variants within this sample encode the same CDR3. The V and J genes are TRBV5-1 and TRBJ1-2; D not resolved. Germline V gene lookup returns CDR1 SGHRS and CDR2 YFSETQ. This CDR3 comprises 14 residues. Trimming shortened V by 0 bases and J by 5 bases, and 11 bases separated the two germline ends. The CDR3 loop reads CASSLAGEGYGYTF. CDR3 coding DNA: TGCGCCAGCAGCTTGGCCGGCGAGGGTTATGGCTACACCTTC.

This chain joins TRBV2 and TRBJ1-1; 8 nucleotides match TRBD1. The V gene's germline CDR1 is SNHLY and CDR2 FYNNEI. J lost 0 bases, V lost 6 bases, and 3 bases had no gene match. The CDR3 runs 14 residues. The CDR3 DNA follows: TGTGCCAGCAGGAGACAGGGGATGAACACTGAAGCTTTCTTT. It codes for CASRRQGMNTEAFF. Complete variable domain (other parts from reference TRBV2 and TRBJ1-1): EPEVTQTPSHQVTQMGQEVILRCVPISNHLYFYWYRQILGQKVEFLVSFYNNEISEKSEIFDDQFSVERPDGSNFTLKIRSTKLEDSAMYFCASRRQGMNTEAFFGQGTRLTVV.

The chain links TRBV4-2 to TRBJ2-3; 13 nucleotides match TRBD2. The CDR3 runs to 17 residues. The ends lost 1 base at V and 0 bases at J; junction bases unmatched: 1. The germline CDR1 and CDR2 sequences are LGHNA and YNFKEQ. In nucleotides, the CDR3 is TGTGCCAGCAGCCAAGTGACTAGCGGGAGGAGCACAGATACGCAGTATTTT. This encodes CASSQVTSGRSTDTQYF.

The chain is built from TRBV5-8 and TRBJ2-3; 10 bases match TRBD1. Germline trimming cut 3 bases from V and 6 bases from J; bases unmatched to any gene: 7. In germline, CDR1 is SGHTS, CDR2 YDEGEE. This CDR3 has 15 amino acids. This chain's CDR3 is CASSSGVGQGDTQYF. The CDR3 DNA sequence: TGTGCCAGCAGCTCTGGGGTGGGACAGGGGGATACGCAGTATTTT.

The rearrangement uses TRBV6-6 and TRBJ2-7; 13 bases line up with TRBD2. The CDR3 length is 15 residues. From germline, CDR1 is MNHNY and CDR2 SVGAGI (reference sequence). Trimming at V came to 6 bases and at J to 7 bases, leaving 9 bases not matched to a gene. The CDR3 DNA is TGTGCCAGCAGCGAACCGGGACTAGCGGGAAGGGAGCAGTACTTC. Protein: CASSEPGLAGREQYF.

V and J are TRBV29-1 and TRBJ2-2, with unresolved D. CDR3 length equals 13 residues. Per germline, CDR1 SQVTM and CDR2 ANQGSEA. The V gene lost 3 bases and the J gene lost 4 bases, with 9 bases spanning the gap. The DNA of the CDR3 is TGCAGCGTTGAGGCCCCAGGCACCGGGGAGCTGTTTTTT. It specifies CSVEAPGTGELFF.

This clone was recorded only once. The rearrangement uses TRBV4-2 and TRBJ1-2, with D unclear. The ends were cut back, 0 bases at V and 7 bases at J, with 12 bases in the middle. Looked up from germline, CDR1 is LGHNA and CDR2 is YNFKEQ. The CDR3 runs to 14 residues. The CDR3 DNA sequence: TGTGCCAGCAGCCAAGATGGGCAGATCTCTGGCTACACCTTC. Its translation is CASSQDGQISGYTF.